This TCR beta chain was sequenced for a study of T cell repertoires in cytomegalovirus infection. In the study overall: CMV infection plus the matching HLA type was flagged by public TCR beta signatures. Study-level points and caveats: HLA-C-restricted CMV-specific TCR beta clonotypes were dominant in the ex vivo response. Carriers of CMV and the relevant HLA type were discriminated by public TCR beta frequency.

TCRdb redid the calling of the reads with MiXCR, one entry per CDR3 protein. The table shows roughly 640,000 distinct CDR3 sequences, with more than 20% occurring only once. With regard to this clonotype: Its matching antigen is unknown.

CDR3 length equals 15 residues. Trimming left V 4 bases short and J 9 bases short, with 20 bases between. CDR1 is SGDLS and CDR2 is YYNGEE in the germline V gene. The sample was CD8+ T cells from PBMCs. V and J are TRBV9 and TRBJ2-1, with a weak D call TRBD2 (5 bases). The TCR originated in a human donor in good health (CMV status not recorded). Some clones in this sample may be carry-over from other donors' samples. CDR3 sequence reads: CASSYSGNKMGEQFF. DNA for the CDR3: TGTGCCAGCAGCTACTCCGGGAATAAGATGGGTGAGCAGTTCTTC.